The 5 T cell receptor beta chains listed next were all sequenced from one sample in a study of blood T cell repertoires in COVID-19. Sequencing used immunoSEQ multiplex PCR; TCRdb keeps in-frame clones, though not all of them. The sample yields some 130,000 clones, roughly 71% seen once. Sequencing was done on a sample of peripheral blood. These receptors all stem from a man at least 80 years old with acute or convalescent COVID-19.

J is TRBJ2-3 and V is TRBV6-1; 7 bases line up with TRBD2. With V trimmed by 2 bases and J by 4 bases, 9 bases remained unmatched. Germline V gene data show CDR1 as MNHNS and CDR2 as SASEGT. The CDR3 covers 16 residues. The CDR3 DNA follows: TGTGCCAGCAGTGAAAGGGTTTCGGGGGGTTCAGATACGCAGTATTTT. Encoded protein: CASSERVSGGSDTQYF.

The chain has TRBV28 and TRBJ1-6, with 9 bases identical to TRBD1. Trimming took 4 bases from V and 9 from J; bases not matched to a gene: 4. The CDR3 sequence is 14 residues long. CDR1 is MDHEN and CDR2 is SYDVKM in the germline V gene. The CDR3 DNA reads as TGTGCCAGCAGTTCGGGACAGGGCCCTTCACCCCTCCACTTT. Amino acids: CASSSGQGPSPLHF.

The genes are TRBV11-2 and TRBJ1-2, with 7 bases fitting TRBD1. CDR3 length equals 14 residues. V shed 3 bases and J 0 bases; nucleotides not matched to a gene: 1. Germline CDR1 SGHAT, CDR2 FQNNGV. CDR3 region: CASSLTGTNYGYTF. CDR3 DNA sequence: TGTGCCAGCAGCTTGACAGGGACTAACTATGGCTACACCTTC.

This clone was seen a single time. This rearrangement joins TRBV7-2 to TRBJ1-6, with TRBD1 matching 7 bases. Germline CDR1 and CDR2: SGHTA and FQGNSA. Germline trimming cut 1 base from V and 10 bases from J; bases unmatched to any gene: 7. This CDR3 has 15 amino acids. CDR3 in DNA: TGTGCCAGCAGCTTAGGGGGACAGATAGGATCACCCCTCCACTTT. Residues: CASSLGGQIGSPLHF.

This clone has just one count. This chain uses TRBV6-1 with TRBJ2-1; 7 bases are a match to TRBD1. Losses at the gene ends were 1 base for V and 16 bases for J; bases not matched to a gene: 4. This CDR3 region has 11 residues. The germline gives CDR1 MNHNS, CDR2 SASEGT. CDR3: CASSEGDRQFF. CDR3 bases: TGTGCCAGCAGTGAAGGGGACAGACAATTCTTC.